The 21 T cell receptor beta chains in this list originate from one sample, sequenced in a study of T-cell reconstitution after alpha-beta-depleted transplantation in children. Construction of the TCRbeta library involved unique molecular identifiers. MiXCR, run by TCRdb on the PCR reads, gives a single entry per CDR3 protein. The sample records a few hundred thousand distinct CDR3 sequences, 13% being singletons. Sequences were derived from PBMCs, sampled from the stem cell graft. The receptors were sampled from a human donor who donated a stem cell graft to a child with Fanconi anemia.

This clonotype was counted ten times or more. The genes are TRBV10-3 and TRBJ1-1; D unclear. The germline V gene encodes CDR1 ENHRY and CDR2 SYGVKD. There are 17 residues in the CDR3. Trimming took 0 bases from V and 4 from J, leaving 18 bases between them. For the CDR3, the DNA is TGTGCCATCAGTGAGTCGAGTGGTCGAAGACAAAGCACTGAAGCTTTCTTT. Protein product: CAISESSGRRQSTEAFF.

The chain carries TRBV7-9 and TRBJ2-1, with 7 bases aligning to TRBD2. With 4 bases clipped from V and 8 bases from J, the junction kept 11 bases outside the gene matches. The CDR3 runs 15 residues. Germline CDR1 and CDR2: SEHNR and FQNEAQ (reference sequence). Written as DNA, the CDR3 is TGTGCCAGCAGCTCCGAAAGACTAGCTGTCGATGAGCAGTTCTTC. Its translation is CASSSERLAVDEQFF.

This clonotype was counted ten times or more. V usage is TRBV5-1 and J usage is TRBJ2-7, with TRBD2 identical over 10 bases. This CDR3 region has 14 residues. Germline V gene sequence: CDR1 SGHRS, CDR2 YFSETQ. Losses at the gene ends were 6 bases for V and 2 bases for J; bases not matched to a gene: 5. The CDR3 sequence is CASKERGGPYEQYF. The CDR3 nucleotides read TGCGCCAGCAAAGAGCGGGGGGGCCCCTACGAGCAGTACTTC.

V is TRBV11-2 and J is TRBJ2-5; D gene ambiguous. V was cut by 1 base and J by 4 bases, with 10 bases left in between. CDR3 length: 14 amino acids. The germline CDR1 and CDR2 sequences are SGHAT and FQNNGV. For the CDR3, the DNA is TGTGCCAGCAGCTTAGGGTTCCTAGGAGAGACCCAGTACTTC. Protein sequence: CASSLGFLGETQYF.

In its sample, this clonotype was seen a few times. V gene TRBV25-1 combines with J gene TRBJ2-5; D gene unclear. In germline, CDR1 is MGHDK, CDR2 SYGVNS. The germline V and J ends were trimmed by 0 bases and 5 bases, with 4 bases remaining between them. This CDR3 comprises 12 residues. CDR3 protein: CASSEYGETQYF. The CDR3 coding sequence is TGTGCCAGCAGTGAATACGGTGAGACCCAGTACTTC.

The chain is built from TRBV7-2 and TRBJ2-1, with unresolved D. The V end lost 8 bases, the J end lost 0 bases, and 14 bases lay between the germline ends. This CDR3 has 15 amino acids. The germline gives CDR1 SGHTA, CDR2 FQGNSA. CDR3 DNA sequence: TGTGCCAGCTATACCTCGGGTAGCTCCTACAATGAGCAGTTCTTC. Encoded protein: CASYTSGSSYNEQFF.

The V and J genes are TRBV6-1 and TRBJ2-7; D is undetermined. In germline, CDR1 is MNHNS, CDR2 SASEGT. V was trimmed by 5 bases and J by 0 bases, leaving 14 bases between them. This CDR3 comprises 15 residues. The CDR3, as DNA: TGTGCCAGCAGTCCGGATTGGGAAAGCTCCTACGAGCAGTACTTC. Translation: CASSPDWESSYEQYF.

V is TRBV12-3 or TRBV12-4 and J is TRBJ1-2; TRBD1 agrees at 7 bases. The length of the CDR3 is 14 residues. Germline trimming cut 10 bases from V and 4 bases from J; bases unmatched to any gene: 12. The CDR3 nucleotides read TGTGCCATTCCAGCGACAGGGAGTACCTATGGCTACACCTTC. Its protein is CAIPATGSTYGYTF.

Notes on this clonotype: A read error may produce the germline difference seen at one junction end. This chain uses TRBV6-1 with TRBJ2-2; TRBD1 aligns across 7 bases. The CDR3 length is 15 residues. CDR1 and CDR2 (germline): MNHNS, SASEGT. CDR3 nucleotide sequence: TGTGCCAGCCGTGAAACAGGGGCGGTCACCGGGGAGCTGTTTTTT. Protein: CASRETGAVTGELFF.

The chain uses TRBV4-3 and TRBJ1-2; D call uncertain. CDR1 LGHNA and CDR2 YSLEER come from the germline V gene. The CDR3 runs 15 residues. V was pared by 1 base and J by 8 bases, with 17 bases between. The CDR3 protein is CASSQGQNHPGGYTF. CDR3 DNA sequence: TGCGCCAGCAGCCAAGGCCAGAACCACCCCGGGGGCTACACCTTC.

This clonotype was seen only a few times. V is TRBV25-1 and J is TRBJ2-5, with TRBD1 as a possible D gene (6 bases). V lost 6 bases, J lost 5 bases, and 22 bases lay in between. The germline V gene encodes CDR1 MGHDK and CDR2 SYGVNS. The CDR3 is 16 amino acids. DNA of the CDR3: TGTGCCAGCAGGGAAAACCGGGACACGGTGGGGGAGACCCAGTACTTC. Translated: CASRENRDTVGETQYF.

This chain uses TRBV7-6 with TRBJ2-7; maybe TRBD2 (6 bases). The CDR3 loop spans 12 amino acids. Germline-derived CDR1 and CDR2 are SGHVS and FNYEAQ. Trimming cost V 5 bases and J 6 bases, with 11 bases left between them. CDR3 residues: CASSHQAGEQYF. DNA of the CDR3: TGTGCCAGCAGCCACCAAGCGGGCGAGCAGTACTTC.

This clonotype was observed many times. The chain combines TRBV29-1 with TRBJ1-1, with TRBD1 matching 12 bases. The V segment lost 7 bases and the J segment 6 bases; nucleotides outside the gene matches: 3. From germline, CDR1 is SQVTM and CDR2 ANQGSEA. This CDR3 has 12 residues. Here the CDR3 reads CSGGQGASEAFF. The CDR3 DNA reads TGCAGCGGGGGACAGGGGGCGTCTGAAGCTTTCTTT.

This clonotype was observed a few times. This chain links TRBV20-1 with TRBJ1-2; 8 nucleotides align to TRBD1. The junction had 6 bases not matched to a gene; V was cut back by 2 bases and J by 1 base. Germline loops: CDR1 DFQATT, CDR2 SNEGSKA (reference sequence). The CDR3 runs 15 residues. The CDR3 protein is CSARSRTGSNYGYTF. CDR3 DNA: TGCAGTGCTAGATCTAGGACAGGGAGTAACTATGGCTACACCTTC.

This clonotype was counted between two and nine times. The J gene is TRBJ1-1, the V gene TRBV27; no definite D call. Germline CDR1 reads MNHEY; CDR2 reads SMNVEV (reference sequence). Trimming took 6 bases from V and 6 from J, leaving 14 bases between them. The CDR3 covers 13 residues. The CDR3 loop is CASSWAPGAEAFF. The CDR3 DNA reads as TGTGCCAGCAGCTGGGCCCCGGGAGCTGAAGCTTTCTTT.

This clonotype has just a few counts. The rearrangement joins TRBV11-2 to TRBJ1-1; D is unclear. The germline V gene has CDR1 SGHAT and CDR2 FQNNGV. Trimming removed 5 bases at V and 1 base at J, with 8 bases between. The CDR3 is made up of 13 amino acids. The chain's CDR3 is CASSRVPNTEAFF. The CDR3 coding sequence is TGTGCCAGCAGCAGGGTACCGAACACTGAAGCTTTCTTT.

This sequence joins TRBV25-1 and TRBJ2-1; 9 bases line up with TRBD2. Germline CDR1 is MGHDK and CDR2 is SYGVNS. This CDR3 contains 16 residues. After removal of 8 bases from V and 0 bases from J, the junction contained 8 bases not matched to a gene. The CDR3 region is CASGTSGPRSYNEQFF. As DNA, the CDR3 is TGTGCCAGCGGAACTAGCGGGCCTCGCTCCTACAATGAGCAGTTCTTC.

The chain uses TRBV6-1 and TRBJ1-1; no firm D call. V was trimmed by 5 bases and J by 4 bases, leaving 11 bases between them. This CDR3 is 13 amino acids long. Germline V gene sequence: CDR1 MNHNS, CDR2 SASEGT. The CDR3 spells CASSQLGPTEAFF. The CDR3, as DNA: TGTGCCAGCAGTCAGTTGGGTCCCACTGAAGCTTTCTTT.

This clonotype has just a few counts. The chain has TRBV10-3 and TRBJ1-5; maybe TRBD1 (5 bases). Germline V lookup: CDR1 ENHRY, CDR2 SYGVKD. Trimming took 8 bases from V and 7 from J, leaving 15 bases between them. This CDR3 region has 13 residues. In DNA form, the CDR3 reads TGTGCCATCGGGCAGGGAATCGGACAGCCCCAGCATTTT. Translating gives CAIGQGIGQPQHF.

This clonotype was recorded at least ten times. V usage is TRBV5-8 and J usage is TRBJ2-3; D possibly corresponds to TRBD2 (5 bases). Germline loops: CDR1 SGHTS, CDR2 YDEGEE. The V end was cut by 1 base, the J end by 2 bases, with 8 bases between. The CDR3 sequence is 14 residues long. In nucleotides, the CDR3 is TGTGCCAGCAGCTTGACGGGAACCACAGATACGCAGTATTTT. It specifies CASSLTGTTDTQYF.

This clonotype was recorded many times. The chain links TRBV9 to TRBJ1-1, with a tentative D call TRBD1 (5 bases). Germline CDR1 is SGDLS and CDR2 is YYNGEE. Trimming took off 2 bases at V and 0 bases at J, with 8 bases between the two ends. The CDR3 is made up of 14 amino acids. CDR3 region: CASSVGLMNTEAFF. As DNA, the CDR3 is TGTGCCAGCAGCGTGGGACTCATGAACACTGAAGCTTTCTTT.